Listed below are T cell receptor beta chains from one sample, sequenced in a study of T-cell reconstitution after alpha-beta-depleted transplantation in children. TCRdb called the PCR reads again in MiXCR, with one record for every CDR3 protein. Among 450,000 to 550,000 distinct CDR3 sequences listed, roughly an eighth were seen once. The sample here was PBMCs, mostly from graft donor cells, taken 180 days after TCRalphabeta/CD19-depleted stem cell transplant. These receptors were obtained from a female patient aged 2-9 years who had a stem cell transplant for aplastic anemia, so the T cells may come from the graft donor. Both conserved end residues are part of each CDR3. D genes are given only for firm matches. A row's size may be missing; if present it is once, few, many or a size class.

clone_size: -
d_call: TRBD2
v_call: TRBV10-3
j_call: TRBJ2-7
cdr3_nt: TGTGCCACCTGGGCGGGACTAGCGGGAGGAGCCCTGGGCTCCGAGCAGTACTTC
cdr3_aa: CATWAGLAGGALGSEQYF

clone_size: few
d_call: TRBD2
v_call: TRBV10-3
j_call: TRBJ2-3
cdr3_nt: TGTGCCATCAGTGCCGGACTAGCGGGAACGGATACGCAGTATTTT
cdr3_aa: CAISAGLAGTDTQYF

clone_size: once
d_call: TRBD1
v_call: TRBV7-2
j_call: TRBJ2-3
cdr3_nt: TGTGCCAGCAGCGTCCAACACAGGGGGGGCACAGATACGCAGTATTTT
cdr3_aa: CASSVQHRGGTDTQYF

clone_size: few
d_call: -
v_call: TRBV12-3/TRBV12-4
j_call: TRBJ1-5
cdr3_nt: TGTGCCAGCAGTTTGCAGGCGCAGGGCCCTCAGCCCCAGCATTTT
cdr3_aa: CASSLQAQGPQPQHF

clone_size: many
d_call: TRBD1
v_call: TRBV5-1
j_call: TRBJ1-1
cdr3_nt: TGCGCCAGCAGCCGTGACAGGGATGAAGCTTTCTTT
cdr3_aa: CASSRDRDEAFF

clone_size: few
d_call: TRBD2
v_call: TRBV7-9
j_call: TRBJ2-1
cdr3_nt: TGTGCCAGCAGCAGCCCCAGCGGGAGTTACAATGAGCAGTTCTTC
cdr3_aa: CASSSPSGSYNEQFF

clone_size: many
d_call: TRBD2
v_call: TRBV2
j_call: TRBJ2-5
cdr3_nt: TGTGCCAGCAGCAGGCGTCCGGGAGGGGCGTTTGTCCAAGAGACCCAGTACTTC
cdr3_aa: CASSRRPGGAFVQETQYF

clone_size: few
d_call: TRBD1
v_call: TRBV20-1
j_call: TRBJ2-2
cdr3_nt: TGCAGTGCTAGAGAGAGACCCGGGACAGGGGGCAAGGGCGGGGAGCTGTTTTTT
cdr3_aa: CSARERPGTGGKGGELFF

clone_size: -
d_call: -
v_call: TRBV7-2
j_call: TRBJ2-7
cdr3_nt: TGTGCCAGCAGCTTAAGTCCAGACTACGAGCAGTACTTC
cdr3_aa: CASSLSPDYEQYF

clone_size: -
d_call: -
v_call: TRBV4-2
j_call: TRBJ1-2
cdr3_nt: TGTGCCAGCAGAGAGAAGGGATTCGGGGATGGCTACACCTTC
cdr3_aa: CASREKGFGDGYTF

clone_size: few
d_call: -
v_call: TRBV7-9
j_call: TRBJ2-3
cdr3_nt: TGTGCCCTCGGCTGGGATACGCAGTATTTT
cdr3_aa: CALGWDTQYF

clone_size: -
d_call: TRBD1
v_call: TRBV29-1
j_call: TRBJ1-2
cdr3_nt: TGCAGCGTTCTTGGACAGGGCTTCGGCTACACCTTC
cdr3_aa: CSVLGQGFGYTF

clone_size: many
d_call: TRBD1
v_call: TRBV29-1
j_call: TRBJ2-5
cdr3_nt: TGCAGCGTTGAAAGGGGACAGGGTCTCTTGGAGACCCAGTACTTC
cdr3_aa: CSVERGQGLLETQYF

clone_size: few
d_call: -
v_call: TRBV6-2/TRBV6-3
j_call: TRBJ1-1
cdr3_nt: TGTGCCAGCAGTTACCGGGGTGGAGGTTCCGTAGGAGCTTTCTTT
cdr3_aa: CASSYRGGGSVGAFF

clone_size: many
d_call: -
v_call: TRBV10-3
j_call: TRBJ2-2
cdr3_nt: TGTGCCATCAGGGGGATCGAGAGCACCGGGGAGCTGTTTTTT
cdr3_aa: CAIRGIESTGELFF

clone_size: few
d_call: -
v_call: TRBV7-2
j_call: TRBJ2-1
cdr3_nt: TGTGCCAGCAGCTTAGGTTGGGTATACAATGAGCAGTTCTTC
cdr3_aa: CASSLGWVYNEQFF

clone_size: -
d_call: TRBD2
v_call: TRBV20-1
j_call: TRBJ2-1
cdr3_nt: TGCAGTGCTAGAGATCCTAGCGGGAGAAGTAATGAGCAGTTCTTC
cdr3_aa: CSARDPSGRSNEQFF

clone_size: -
d_call: -
v_call: TRBV6-5
j_call: TRBJ2-2
cdr3_nt: TGTGCCAGCAGTTACTCGACGGGGGTAGCGGTAAACACCGGGGAGCTGTTTTTT
cdr3_aa: CASSYSTGVAVNTGELFF

clone_size: few
d_call: -
v_call: TRBV7-8
j_call: TRBJ1-2
cdr3_nt: TGTGCCAGCAGCTTAGTCCGGCTTAACTATGGCTACACCTTC
cdr3_aa: CASSLVRLNYGYTF

clone_size: few
d_call: TRBD1
v_call: TRBV7-2
j_call: TRBJ2-3
cdr3_nt: TGTGCCAGCAGCCTACCGGGACAGGGTGGTCGCGGCCCCTTCGGTGTGGCGCAGTATTTT
cdr3_aa: CASSLPGQGGRGPFGVAQYF

clone_size: -
d_call: -
v_call: TRBV27
j_call: TRBJ1-1
cdr3_nt: TGTGCCGCTAGCCGGACAGCCGGTGAAGCTTTCTTT
cdr3_aa: CAASRTAGEAFF

clone_size: -
d_call: -
v_call: TRBV5-1
j_call: TRBJ2-3
cdr3_nt: TGCGCCAGCAGCTTCCCCACACAGGGATGGAATACGCAGTATTTT
cdr3_aa: CASSFPTQGWNTQYF

clone_size: many
d_call: -
v_call: TRBV20-1
j_call: TRBJ1-4
cdr3_nt: TGCAGTGCTAGTGGGCAGCCGGGAGAAAAACTGTTTTTT
cdr3_aa: CSASGQPGEKLFF

clone_size: once
d_call: -
v_call: TRBV28
j_call: TRBJ2-7
cdr3_nt: TGTGCCAGCAGTCCAGCGGCTAGCTCCTACGAGCAGTACTTC
cdr3_aa: CASSPAASSYEQYF

clone_size: many
d_call: TRBD1
v_call: TRBV5-4
j_call: TRBJ2-1
cdr3_nt: TGTGCCAGCAGCTTTCCCGGGACAGGCTCCTACAATGAGCAGTTCTTC
cdr3_aa: CASSFPGTGSYNEQFF

clone_size: -
d_call: -
v_call: TRBV6-1
j_call: TRBJ1-4
cdr3_nt: TGTGCCAGCAGTCCCACGGGGAGCCAGCAAAAACTGTTTTTT
cdr3_aa: CASSPTGSQQKLFF

clone_size: -
d_call: -
v_call: TRBV7-3
j_call: TRBJ2-4
cdr3_nt: TGTGCCAGCAGCTTAAGGGGGAGGCTACAAGCCAAAAACATTCAGTACTTC
cdr3_aa: CASSLRGRLQAKNIQYF

clone_size: many
d_call: -
v_call: TRBV13
j_call: TRBJ1-6
cdr3_nt: TGTGCCAGCAGCCAAGGAGACTCCTATAATTCACCCCTCCACTTT
cdr3_aa: CASSQGDSYNSPLHF

clone_size: -
d_call: -
v_call: TRBV20-1
j_call: TRBJ1-1
cdr3_nt: TGCAGTGCTAGAGGCGAAACTGAAGCTTTCTTT
cdr3_aa: CSARGETEAFF

clone_size: -
d_call: TRBD1
v_call: TRBV28
j_call: TRBJ2-2
cdr3_nt: TGTGCCAGCAGTTTATGGGCCAGGGGGTTCACCGGGGAGCTGTTTTTT
cdr3_aa: CASSLWARGFTGELFF

clone_size: -
d_call: TRBD2
v_call: TRBV25-1
j_call: TRBJ2-5
cdr3_nt: TGTGCCAGCAGTGAGGGTAGCGGGATCCAAGAGACCCAGTACTTC
cdr3_aa: CASSEGSGIQETQYF

clone_size: few
d_call: -
v_call: TRBV6-2/TRBV6-3
j_call: TRBJ2-1
cdr3_nt: TGTGCCAGTAGTAGGGCGCCTTACAATGAGCAGTTCTTC
cdr3_aa: CASSRAPYNEQFF